These 24 T cell receptor beta chains originate from one sample sequenced in a study of CD8+CD57+ T cells in acquired aplastic anemia. Genomic DNA constituted the template upon which TCR beta VDJ and CDR3 profiling was performed. TCRdb re-analysed the reads in MiXCR, keeping a single row per CDR3 protein. The sample comprises 200,000 or so distinct CDR3 sequences, around three fifths of which are singletons, and roughly 46% rests with the top ten. Input material: sorted CD4+, CD8+, or CD8+CD57+ T cells (not recorded which) from PBMCs. These receptors all come from a human donor with severe aplastic anemia or a healthy control (not recorded which).

A few counts support this clonotype. The chain links TRBV5-1 to TRBJ2-7; D gene unclear. Trimming shortened V by 0 bases and J by 5 bases, and 3 bases separated the two germline ends. This CDR3 comprises 11 residues. Germline V gene sequence: CDR1 SGHRS, CDR2 YFSETQ. CDR3 region: CASSLDNEQYF. The CDR3 nucleotides are TGCGCCAGCAGCTTGGACAACGAGCAGTACTTC.

The V call is TRBV25-1, the J call TRBJ1-6; tentatively, D is TRBD1 (5 bases). Trimming left V 6 bases short and J 4 bases short, with 10 bases between. The CDR3 sequence is 14 residues long. Germline assignment: CDR1 MGHDK and CDR2 SYGVNS. The CDR3 sequence: CASRGDLYNSPLHF. CDR3 nucleotides: TGTGCCAGCAGAGGGGACCTTTATAATTCACCCCTCCACTTT.

This sequence joins TRBV5-6 and TRBJ1-6, with 8 bases identical to TRBD1. The CDR3 covers 15 residues. Germline CDR1 is SGHDT and CDR2 is YYEEEE. With 0 bases clipped from V and 6 bases from J, the junction kept 2 bases outside the gene matches. The DNA for the CDR3 is TGTGCCAGCAGCTTGGGACAGGGGCGTAATTCACCCCTCCACTTT. Its translation is CASSLGQGRNSPLHF.

This clonotype occurred a few times. Here the CDR3 reads CASSQSGGNSPLHF. The CDR3 DNA follows: TGTGCCAGCAGCCAATCTGGCGGTAATTCACCCCTCCACTTT. The chain has TRBV14 and TRBJ1-6; no reliable D call. Germline V gene lookup returns CDR1 SGHDN and CDR2 FVKESK. The CDR3 sequence is 14 residues long. Trimming left V 2 bases short and J 6 bases short, with 8 bases between.

This clonotype has just a few counts. The rearrangement uses TRBV7-9 and TRBJ1-6, with a possible D match to TRBD1 (5 bases). Germline V gene data show CDR1 as SEHNR and CDR2 as FQNEAQ (reference sequence). The ends were cut back, 2 bases at V and 3 bases at J, with 8 bases in the middle. The CDR3 has 15 residues. The CDR3 protein is CASSLSDSYNSPLHF. For the CDR3, the DNA is TGTGCCAGCAGCTTATCCGACAGCTATAATTCACCCCTCCACTTT.

This chain links TRBV5-4 with TRBJ1-6; 10 bases fit TRBD1. The CDR3 loop spans 14 amino acids. Germline CDR1 reads SGHNT; CDR2 reads YYREEE (reference sequence). With 5 bases clipped from V and 15 bases from J, the junction kept 11 bases outside the gene matches. The CDR3 sequence: CASRPGQGHGHLHF. The CDR3 nucleotides read TGTGCCAGCAGACCGGGACAGGGGCACGGTCACCTCCACTTT.

V and J are TRBV10-3 and TRBJ1-2, with a tentative D call TRBD1 (5 bases). V lost 0 bases, J lost 2 bases, and 19 bases lay in between. The CDR3 has 18 residues. From germline, CDR1 is ENHRY and CDR2 SYGVKD. For the CDR3, the DNA is TGTGCCATCAGTGAGTCGGGGGTTGCAGTTAAATCGAACTATGGCTACACCTTC. Translated: CAISESGVAVKSNYGYTF.

This clonotype turned up a few times. The chain joins TRBV9 to TRBJ2-5; D tentatively reads TRBD1 or TRBD2 (5 bases each). Between the trimmed V and J ends, which lost 4 bases and 3 bases, there was a span of 22 bases. The CDR3 consists of 17 residues. Per the germline V gene, CDR1 is SGDLS and CDR2 is YYNGEE. The CDR3 DNA reads TGTGCCAGCAGCCCCTTTTACCGGGACGGAGGTAAAGAGACCCAGTACTTC. Its protein product is CASSPFYRDGGKETQYF. The full variable domain, rest sourced from reference TRBV9 and TRBJ2-5, is DSGVTQTPKHLITATGQRVTLRCSPRSGDLSVYWYQQSLDQGLQFLIQYYNGEERAKGNILERFSAQQFPDLHSELNLSSLELGDSALYFCASSPFYRDGGKETQYFGPGTRLLVL.

The chain employs TRBV9 and TRBJ2-3; 10 bases line up with TRBD2. CDR1 and CDR2 (germline): SGDLS, YYNGEE. The CDR3 has 19 amino acids. V was pared by 0 bases and J by 6 bases, with 16 bases of the junction left unmatched. The CDR3 DNA is TGTGCCAGCAGCGTAGCCCCGGGGAGCGGGGGGGCCGATGGCGATACGCAGTATTTT. Its protein is CASSVAPGSGGADGDTQYF.

The chain is built from TRBV25-1 and TRBJ2-7, with D tentatively TRBD1 (6 bases). Between the trimmed V and J ends, which lost 8 bases and 4 bases, there was a span of 21 bases. The length of the CDR3 is 15 residues. The germline V gene encodes CDR1 MGHDK and CDR2 SYGVNS. The CDR3 spells CASPDAGVKLYEQYF. The CDR3 nucleotides are TGTGCCAGCCCAGATGCAGGGGTAAAGCTTTACGAGCAGTACTTC.

V usage is TRBV29-1 and J usage is TRBJ1-2, with D unresolved. Germline V gene sequence: CDR1 SQVTM, CDR2 ANQGSEA. The length of the CDR3 is 11 residues. The CDR3 bases are TGCGGCGACTGGACGGTATATGGCTACACCTTC. It codes for CGDWTVYGYTF.

This chain connects TRBV2 to TRBJ2-1, with 14 bases matching TRBD2. CDR3 length equals 14 residues. Looked up from germline, CDR1 is SNHLY and CDR2 is FYNNEI. V dropped 6 bases and J dropped 9; count of bases not matched to a gene: 4. CDR3 sequence reads: CASRTSGGASEQFF. The CDR3, as DNA: TGTGCCAGCAGGACTAGCGGGGGGGCTTCTGAGCAGTTCTTC.

The chain recombines TRBV15 with TRBJ2-5; 13 bases are a match to TRBD2. V was clipped by 3 bases and J by 5 bases; unmatched bases: 6. This CDR3 contains 16 residues. Germline V CDR1 and CDR2: LNHNV, YYDKDF (reference sequence). CDR3 residues: CATSRGGTSGMETQYF. The CDR3 nucleotides are TGTGCCACCAGCAGGGGGGGGACTAGCGGGATGGAGACCCAGTACTTC.

Ten or more counts support this clonotype. The chain joins TRBV6-6 to TRBJ2-7; D perhaps matches TRBD1 (6 bases). Germline CDR1 MNHNY, CDR2 SVGAGI (reference sequence). V was shortened by 4 bases and J by 3 bases, with 10 bases between the two germline ends. This CDR3 has 13 residues. The CDR3 sequence is CASSFGQSYEQYF. The CDR3 DNA sequence: TGTGCCAGCAGTTTTGGACAGAGCTACGAGCAGTACTTC.

The chain has TRBV4-1 and TRBJ2-1; 10 positions agree with TRBD2. The CDR3 loop spans 15 amino acids. CDR1 and CDR2 (germline): MGHRA, YSYEKL. Trimming cost V 2 bases and J 10 bases; bases outside gene matches: 8. CDR3 residues: CASSQSAGGRAEQFF. In DNA form, the CDR3 reads TGCGCCAGCAGCCAATCAGCGGGGGGGCGGGCCGAGCAGTTCTTC.

This chain links TRBV24-1 with TRBJ1-1; possibly TRBD1 for D (5 bases). Germline V lookup: CDR1 KGHDR, CDR2 SFDVKD. The CDR3 is 15 residues long. V was clipped by 7 bases and J by 0 bases, with 14 bases between them. The CDR3 DNA is TGTGCCACCAGACCCGGGGAAGGGGTGAACACTGAAGCTTTCTTT. This gives the protein CATRPGEGVNTEAFF.

The chain combines TRBV9 with TRBJ1-2; D unresolved. With 0 bases removed from V and 4 bases from J, the gap between germline ends came to 4 bases. The CDR3 has 12 residues. Per germline, CDR1 SGDLS and CDR2 YYNGEE. CDR3 in DNA: TGTGCCAGCAGCGTAGTAAGCTATGGCTACACCTTC. Translating it yields CASSVVSYGYTF. Drawing the rest from reference TRBV9 and TRBJ1-2, the complete variable domain is DSGVTQTPKHLITATGQRVTLRCSPRSGDLSVYWYQQSLDQGLQFLIQYYNGEERAKGNILERFSAQQFPDLHSELNLSSLELGDSALYFCASSVVSYGYTFGSGTRLTVV.

This clonotype was counted a single time. This chain's CDR3 is CAISEAVGVGETQYF. CDR3 nucleotide sequence: TGTGCCATCAGTGAGGCCGTGGGGGTAGGAGAGACCCAGTACTTC. The chain recombines TRBV10-3 with TRBJ2-5; D possibly uses TRBD1 or TRBD2 (5 bases each). This CDR3 is 15 amino acids long. Trimming stripped 2 bases from V and 4 bases from J, with 14 bases between. The germline V gene has CDR1 ENHRY and CDR2 SYGVKD.

V is TRBV2 and J is TRBJ2-7; 11 bases align to TRBD1. Germline lookup yields CDR1 SNHLY and CDR2 FYNNEI. The J segment lost 5 bases and the V segment lost 6 bases, leaving 9 bases of the junction unmatched. The CDR3 is 15 residues long. The CDR3 DNA reads as TGTGCCAGCAGCTACGGGACAGGGGGGGTGGACGAGCAGTACTTC. Amino acid sequence: CASSYGTGGVDEQYF.

This chain uses TRBV20-1 with TRBJ1-2; no clear D gene. Germline V gene lookup returns CDR1 DFQATT and CDR2 SNEGSKA (reference sequence). Trimming shortened V by 6 bases and J by 8 bases, and 19 bases separated the two germline ends. CDR3 length: 13 amino acids. CDR3 bases: TGCAGTGCCCCCCAGGCTCTAACTTGGGGCTACACCTTC. It is translated as CSAPQALTWGYTF.

This chain links TRBV20-1 with TRBJ1-1; unclear D gene. V gave up 2 bases and J gave up 1 base, with 8 bases separating them. This CDR3 comprises 13 residues. Germline assignment: CDR1 DFQATT and CDR2 SNEGSKA (reference sequence). In nucleotides, the CDR3 is TGCAGTGCTAGACTTGAAAGGAACACTGAAGCTTTCTTT. This gives the protein CSARLERNTEAFF.

In DNA form, the CDR3 reads TGTGCCAGCAGCGGGGGGACTCACAATGAGCAGTTCTTC. It encodes CASSGGTHNEQFF. The V gene is TRBV7-9, the J gene TRBJ2-1, with D perhaps matching TRBD2 (6 bases). Germline V CDR1 and CDR2: SEHNR, FQNEAQ (reference sequence). CDR3 length equals 13 residues. Trimming left V 5 bases short and J 5 bases short, with 10 bases between.

In this sample, this clonotype turned up many times. CDR3 loop: CASSADPTPTYEQYF. In nucleotides, the CDR3 is TGTGCCAGCAGCGCCGACCCAACACCTACCTACGAGCAGTACTTC. V and J are TRBV7-9 and TRBJ2-7, with unresolved D. Trimming took 5 bases from V and 2 from J, leaving 16 bases between them. The CDR3 consists of 15 residues. Germline-derived CDR1 and CDR2 are SEHNR and FQNEAQ (reference sequence).

This clonotype was counted at least ten times. This chain uses TRBV7-3 with TRBJ2-3; no clear D. The germline V gene has CDR1 SGHTA and CDR2 FQGTGA. The CDR3 sequence is 16 residues long. V dropped 5 bases and J dropped 6 bases, with 21 bases sitting between them. The CDR3 region is CASSLQTGFGIDTQYF. CDR3 in DNA: TGTGCCAGCAGCCTACAGACGGGTTTTGGGATCGATACGCAGTATTTT.